This T cell receptor beta chain was captured in a study of blood T cells in healthy people across ages. Overall study context: Through template switching, about one barcoded beta molecule was captured per two T cells, as measured in model experiments.

The germline CDR1 and CDR2 sequences are SGHAT and FQNNGV. The CDR3 extends over 19 amino acids. Losses at the gene ends were 3 bases for V and 6 bases for J; bases not matched to a gene: 14. Sample-barcoded 5' priming and a J-beta primer mix drove a second PCR of about 6 to 12 cycles. MiXCR, applied by TCRdb to the 5' RACE reads, yields one record per CDR3 protein. Of about 780,000 distinct CDR3 sequences in the sample, 20% to 30% were seen once. The same specimen was also included in a second study, on T cells of mothers and their children. This second study notes: In unrelated and related pairs, TCR recombination output is shaped in a similar way by thymic selection.

The V call is TRBV11-2, the J call TRBJ2-2, with 12 bases aligning to TRBD1. This sequence was found in a boy between 10 and 17 years old in good health. The sample consisted of blood. Here the CDR3 reads CASSLARDRGPVRAGELFF. The CDR3 bases are TGTGCCAGCAGCTTGGCTCGGGACAGGGGGCCTGTAAGGGCCGGGGAGCTGTTTTTT.